The sequence of this TCR beta chain was determined in a study of Graves' ophthalmopathy and Graves' hyperthyroidism. Regarding the study as a whole: Blood shared most expanded thyroid clonotypes above 0.001 frequency.

From RNA, the CDR3 regions of TCR beta chains were amplified and sequenced. An opening RT-PCR round employed HTBI primers and preceded a second-round multiplex PCR. TCRdb analysed the multiplex PCR reads with MiXCR anew, one entry per CDR3 protein. This sample has 150,000 to 200,000 distinct CDR3 sequences, with roughly two fifths found just once. The CDR3 loop spans 15 amino acids. With V trimmed by 6 bases and J by 6 bases, 6 bases remained unmatched. On this clonotype itself: Its antigen is not known.

Exclusion applied to patients with other autoimmune diseases, uncontrolled infections, pregnancy or lactation. As diagnostic evidence, clinical symptoms, serum thyroxine, TRAb, thyroid ultrasound and orbital computed tomography were relied upon. The chain links TRBV12-3 or TRBV12-4 to TRBJ2-2; 11 bases line up with TRBD2. The sample consisted of peripheral blood. This sequence was found in a man aged 25-40 years with Graves' ophthalmopathy. CDR3: CASSLTSGSAGELFF. CDR3 in DNA: TGTGCCAGCAGCCTCACTAGCGGGAGTGCCGGGGAGCTGTTTTTT.